The next 12 T cell receptor beta chains were all read from a single sample in a study of chemoradiotherapy in HPV16-positive cancers. Assay used: immunoSEQ multiplex PCR; TCRdb lists only in-frame clones, some missing. Among over 3,500 clones, 90% were seen once, and the ten largest hold around 2.8%. The sample was acquired from a patient who underwent chemoradiotherapy. The receptors shown here come from a human donor with HPV-associated anogenital cancer.

This clone was detected only once. V usage is TRBV7-9 and J usage is TRBJ1-5; 9 bases fit TRBD1. Germline-derived CDR1 and CDR2 are SEHNR and FQNEAQ (reference sequence). V was pared by 4 bases and J by 4 bases, with 2 bases of the junction left unmatched. The length of the CDR3 is 14 residues. Here the CDR3 DNA reads TGTGCCAGCAGCTCTGACAGGGGGAATCAGCCCCAGCATTTT. Protein: CASSSDRGNQPQHF.

This sequence joins TRBV30 and TRBJ1-5, with unresolved D. V was clipped by 0 bases and J by 9 bases, with 9 bases between them. This CDR3 has 12 amino acids. Germline V gene lookup returns CDR1 GTSNPN and CDR2 SVGIG (reference sequence). Here the CDR3 reads CAWSVHGGPQHF. As DNA, the CDR3 is TGTGCCTGGAGTGTTCATGGTGGGCCCCAGCATTTT.

The chain has TRBV29-1 and TRBJ1-1; D remains unclear. Germline CDR1 is SQVTM and CDR2 is ANQGSEA. Between the trimmed V and J ends, which lost 6 bases and 1 base, there was a span of 9 bases. The CDR3 length is 12 residues. CDR3 protein: CSVRSGNTEAFF. The CDR3 DNA reads TGCAGCGTGCGGAGCGGGAACACTGAAGCTTTCTTT. Filled out from reference TRBV29-1 and TRBJ1-1, the complete variable domain reads SAVISQKPSRDICQRGTSLTIQCQVDSQVTMMFWYRQQPGQSLTLIATANQGSEATYESGFVIDKFPISRPNLTFSTLTVSNMSPEDSSIYLCSVRSGNTEAFFGQGTRLTVV.

The rearrangement joins TRBV27 to TRBJ2-7; 7 positions match TRBD2. Germline trimming cut 3 bases from V and 3 bases from J; bases unmatched to any gene: 8. The length of the CDR3 is 15 residues. The germline CDR1 and CDR2 sequences are MNHEY and SMNVEV (reference sequence). The DNA of the CDR3 is TGTGCCAGCAGTTTTGGCGGGAGAGGATACTACGAGCAGTACTTC. It translates to CASSFGGRGYYEQYF.

V and J are TRBV5-6 and TRBJ2-1; D unresolved. V lost 0 bases and J 7 bases, leaving 11 bases between the germline ends. This CDR3 spans 14 amino acids. From germline, CDR1 is SGHDT and CDR2 YYEEEE. CDR3 residues: CASSLVGNMNEQFF. CDR3 DNA sequence: TGTGCCAGCAGCTTGGTCGGCAATATGAATGAGCAGTTCTTC.

The V and J genes are TRBV6-6 and TRBJ1-5, with D maybe TRBD1 (5 bases). CDR1 MNHNY and CDR2 SVGAGI come from the germline V gene (reference sequence). The CDR3 is 15 amino acids. The V end was cut by 6 bases, the J end by 1 base, with 13 bases between. The CDR3 protein is CASRDTGVSNQPQHF. The CDR3 coding sequence is TGTGCCAGCAGGGATACAGGAGTCAGCAATCAGCCCCAGCATTTT.

This clone appeared once. V and J are TRBV5-4 and TRBJ2-7; D gene unclear. Germline-derived CDR1 and CDR2 are SGHNT and YYREEE (reference sequence). V was cut by 4 bases and J by 0 bases, with 8 bases left in between. The CDR3 covers 13 residues. In nucleotides, the CDR3 is TGTGCCAGCAGCCTGGACCGCTCCTACGAGCAGTACTTC. This gives the protein CASSLDRSYEQYF.

The rearrangement uses TRBV29-1 and TRBJ1-1; TRBD1 might be the D (5 bases). Germline V gene lookup returns CDR1 SQVTM and CDR2 ANQGSEA. This CDR3 comprises 11 residues. With 5 bases removed from V and 10 bases from J, the gap between germline ends came to 14 bases. The CDR3 sequence is CSVNGGLGAFF. The CDR3 nucleotides are TGCAGCGTTAATGGGGGTCTCGGAGCTTTCTTT.

The chain has TRBV10-3 and TRBJ1-1, with unresolved D. The V gene's germline CDR1 is ENHRY and CDR2 SYGVKD. Trimming stripped 0 bases from V and 5 bases from J, with 25 bases between. CDR3 length: 19 residues. CDR3 sequence (DNA): TGTGCCATCAGTGAGTCGATTCCTCAGCGGCGGGCCTCCTCAACTGAAGCTTTCTTT. Translated: CAISESIPQRRASSTEAFF.

The chain employs TRBV30 and TRBJ2-1, with TRBD2 matching 8 bases. V lost 0 bases, J lost 7 bases, and 8 bases stayed unmatched. The CDR3 is 15 residues long. Germline V lookup: CDR1 GTSNPN, CDR2 SVGIG (reference sequence). The CDR3, as DNA: TGTGCCTGGAGTGTACGAAGCGGGGGTGTTAATGAGCAGTTCTTC. Amino acid sequence: CAWSVRSGGVNEQFF.

This clone occurred once. The DNA for the CDR3 is TGTGCCAGCAGTGGACAAAATACGGCGCCCTACGAGCAGTACTTC. It specifies CASSGQNTAPYEQYF. This chain joins TRBV6-1 and TRBJ2-7; D uncertain. The V end was cut by 4 bases, the J end by 2 bases, with 15 bases between. There are 15 residues in the CDR3. CDR1 is MNHNS and CDR2 is SASEGT in the germline V gene.

This clone appeared a few times. This chain connects TRBV6-1 to TRBJ1-1; D remains ambiguous. The CDR3 sequence is 14 residues long. The V and J ends lost 2 bases and 1 base respectively, with 8 bases between them. Germline V lookup: CDR1 MNHNS, CDR2 SASEGT. CDR3 in amino acids: CASSEQRQNTEAFF. The CDR3 bases are TGTGCCAGCAGTGAACAAAGACAGAACACTGAAGCTTTCTTT.